The rows below give T cell receptor beta chains drawn from one sample of a study of CD8+CD57+ T cells in acquired aplastic anemia. MiXCR was run by TCRdb on the reads, yielding one entry per CDR3 protein. The sample consists of about 95,000 distinct CDR3 sequences, about 63% of them appearing once. Sequencing was performed on sorted CD4+, CD8+, or CD8+CD57+ T cells (not recorded which) from PBMCs. The receptors shown here come from a human donor with aplastic anemia. Each CDR3 is given with its conserved first and last residue. A D gene is named only where the DNA matches it firmly. Not every row has a clone size; where given, it reads once, few, many or a size class.

TRBJ1-2 TRBD1 TRBV28 . CASTHGTGGGGGYTF TGTGCCAGCACCCACGGGACAGGGGGCGGGGGTGGCTACACCTTC
TRBJ2-1 TRBD2 TRBV7-8 . CASSLGTIAGEQFF TGTGCCAGCAGCTTAGGGACCATAGCGGGGGAGCAGTTCTTC
TRBJ2-5 . TRBV24-1 . CATSDPDSLETQYF TGTGCCACCAGTGATCCGGACAGCCTAGAGACCCAGTACTTC
TRBJ2-1 . TRBV9 few CASSGINNEQFF TGTGCCAGCAGCGGGATAAACAATGAGCAGTTCTTC
TRBJ1-2 TRBD1 TRBV6-2/TRBV6-3 few CASSYFRTGGEDIYGYTF TGTGCCAGCAGTTACTTCAGGACAGGGGGCGAAGATATCTATGGCTACACCTTC
TRBJ2-1 . TRBV20-1 . CSVRSSYNEQFF TGCAGTGTCAGGAGCTCCTACAATGAGCAGTTCTTC
TRBJ2-1 TRBD1 TRBV6-5 many CASSYSPDRGGEQFF TGTGCCAGCAGTTACTCGCCGGACAGGGGGGGGGAGCAGTTCTTC
TRBJ2-5 TRBD2 TRBV15 . CATSRDRLALETQYF TGTGCCACCAGCAGAGATCGACTAGCGCTCGAGACCCAGTACTTC
TRBJ2-3 TRBD2 TRBV10-3 . CAISVGSGTGADTQYF TGTGCCATCAGTGTAGGTAGCGGGACGGGGGCAGATACGCAGTATTTT
TRBJ2-3 . TRBV6-1 . CASTVGGPGDTQYF TGTGCCAGCACCGTTGGGGGGCCCGGAGATACGCAGTATTTT
TRBJ1-1 TRBD1 TRBV19 . CASSLGQGIGTEAFF TGTGCCAGTAGCCTTGGACAGGGAATCGGCACTGAAGCTTTCTTT
TRBJ2-2 . TRBV24-1 . CATSDLGDLANTGELFF TGTGCCACCAGTGATTTGGGGGACCTCGCGAACACCGGGGAGCTGTTTTTT
TRBJ2-3 TRBD2 TRBV7-2 . CASSQGGFDTQYF TGCGCCAGCAGCCAGGGAGGGTTCGATACGCAGTATTTT
TRBJ1-2 . TRBV7-3 few CASSPDRNYGYTF TGTGCCAGCAGCCCGGACAGAAACTATGGCTACACCTTC
TRBJ1-3 . TRBV2 . CASSASSSSGNTIYF TGTGCCAGCAGTGCGAGCAGCTCGTCCGGAAACACCATATATTTT
TRBJ2-1 . TRBV24-1 . CATSRDTDNEQFF TGTGCCACCAGTCGGGACACTGACAATGAGCAGTTCTTC
TRBJ2-1 . TRBV7-9 many CAIYNSYNEQFF TGTGCCATTTACAACTCCTACAATGAGCAGTTCTTC
TRBJ2-7 . TRBV14 few CASSQDPSYGEQYF TGTGCCAGCAGCCAAGATCCCTCATACGGCGAGCAGTACTTC
TRBJ2-6 . TRBV7-6 . CASSLGQDSSGANVLTF TGTGCCAGCAGCTTAGGCCAAGACAGCTCTGGGGCCAACGTCCTGACTTTC
TRBJ1-6 TRBD1 TRBV20-1 . CSAPDRAGSPLHF TGCAGTGCTCCGGACAGGGCGGGTTCACCCCTCCACTTT
TRBJ1-4 . TRBV7-6 . CASSSGAWVEKLFF TGTGCCAGCAGCTCAGGGGCCTGGGTTGAAAAACTGTTTTTT
TRBJ2-5 TRBD2 TRBV2 . CASSGLEGETQYF TGTGCCAGCAGCGGACTAGAGGGAGAGACCCAGTACTTC
TRBJ2-5 TRBD2 TRBV7-9 many CASSLAGTSGKETQYF TGTGCCAGCAGCTTGGCAGGGACTAGCGGGAAAGAGACCCAGTACTTC
TRBJ1-5 TRBD1 TRBV12-3/TRBV12-4 . CASSRDRDAAQPQHF TGTGCCAGCAGTAGGGACAGGGATGCCGCTCAGCCCCAGCATTTT
TRBJ2-3 . TRBV7-2 . CASSLNWGDTQYF TGTGCCAGCAGCCTCAATTGGGGGGATACGCAGTATTTT
TRBJ1-1 . TRBV12-3/TRBV12-4 . CASSLVVVFGAGTEAFF .
TRBJ2-5 . TRBV13 . CASSLGPTRETQYF TGTGCCAGCAGCTTAGGACCAACGCGAGAGACCCAGTACTTC
TRBJ1-2 . TRBV7-9 . CASSSRQLGGYTF TGTGCCAGCAGCTCACGACAGCTTGGGGGCTACACCTTC
TRBJ1-2 . TRBV5-1 . CASSLGGSNYGYTF TGCGCCAGCAGCTTGGGGGGATCGAACTATGGCTACACCTTC
TRBJ2-7 TRBD2 TRBV11-2 few CASREWSSGRVSEQYF TGTGCCAGCAGAGAGTGGTCTAGCGGGAGGGTCTCCGAGCAGTACTTC
TRBJ2-1 TRBD1 TRBV6-1 many CASSERQGGYNEQFF TGTGCCAGCAGTGAGCGACAGGGGGGATACAATGAGCAGTTCTTC
TRBJ2-5 TRBD2 TRBV2 once CASSGTSGEGETQYF TGTGCCAGCAGTGGGACTAGCGGGGAAGGAGAGACCCAGTACTTC
TRBJ2-1 . TRBV10-3 once CAVSEVFSGTYEQFF TGTGCCGTCAGTGAGGTATTTAGCGGTACCTATGAGCAGTTCTTC
TRBJ1-1 TRBD1 TRBV2 . CASRDGTGGHTEAFF TGTGCCAGCAGGGACGGGACAGGGGGACACACTGAAGCTTTCTTT
TRBJ2-5 . TRBV7-8 many CASGPGYQETQYF TGTGCCTCGGGGCCAGGGTACCAAGAGACCCAGTACTTC
TRBJ2-7 . TRBV2 . CASMGYEQYF TGTGCCAGCATGGGGTACGAGCAGTACTTC
TRBJ1-2 TRBD1 TRBV20-1 . CSARGPDRGIYGYTF TGCAGTGCTAGAGGACCAGACAGGGGGATATATGGCTACACCTTC
TRBJ2-1 . TRBV24-1 . CATSAPLGQRNNEQFF TGTGCCACCAGTGCCCCCCTCGGGCAGAGAAACAATGAGCAGTTCTTC
TRBJ2-7 . TRBV19 . CASSGDTYEQYF TGTGCCAGTAGTGGGGACACTTACGAGCAGTACTTC
TRBJ2-3 . TRBV9 . CASSVDQGQGTDTQYF TGTGCCAGCAGCGTAGACCAAGGTCAGGGCACAGATACGCAGTATTTT
TRBJ2-6 . TRBV20-1 . CSAAQYSGANVLTF TGCAGTGCCGCTCAGTACTCTGGGGCCAACGTCCTGACTTTC
TRBJ2-5 . TRBV2 . CASSVGDTPSGETQYF TGTGCCAGCAGTGTGGGGGACACCCCGTCGGGAGAGACCCAGTACTTC
TRBJ2-2 . TRBV15 few CATNSLSTNTGELFF TGTGCCACCAACAGTCTATCCACGAACACCGGGGAGCTGTTTTTT
TRBJ1-6 TRBD1 TRBV2 few CASFRDRGNSPLHF TGTGCCAGCTTCCGGGACAGGGGAAATTCACCCCTCCACTTT
TRBJ2-7 TRBD2 TRBV29-1 many CSAQRGLNWEQYF TGCAGCGCACAGCGGGGGTTAAATTGGGAGCAGTACTTC
TRBJ2-3 . TRBV29-1 . CSVEVGARTDTQYF TGCAGCGTTGAAGTCGGAGCTAGGACAGATACGCAGTATTTT
TRBJ2-5 . TRBV7-9 . CASSNSEETQYF TGTGCCAGCAGCAACTCAGAAGAGACCCAGTACTTC
TRBJ2-7 . TRBV20-1 . CSASFRGSYEQYF TGCAGTGCTAGTTTTAGGGGTTCCTACGAGCAGTACTTC